This T cell receptor beta chain was documented in a study of cytomegalovirus exposure and HLA in healthy donors (dated by TCRdb to the late 2010s). The study in broad terms: According to an earlier analysis of a few hundred of the donors, about 180 million T cells yielded roughly 110 million unique TCR beta sequences and 276 Gb of sequence data. About 330 gigabases of sequencing data and around 80 million unique TCR sequences made up an early release that covered several hundred HLA-typed donors. Among the roughly 400 genotyped donors, around 81% belonged to the genetic ancestry cluster associated with self-reported Caucasian donors. The study aimed to test whether cataloging public T cell receptors could reveal signatures of past pathogen exposure. The study used immunosequencing to profile the T cell repertoires of approximately 630 subjects and linked those repertoires to cytomegalovirus serostatus. Along with the approximately 650-subject first cohort, a separate validation cohort of roughly 110 different subjects was used. To predict cytomegalovirus infection status, the study brought together high-throughput TCR immunosequencing, statistical association of individual TCRs with disease status, and machine learning. A later analysis re-examined previously published TCR beta repertoires from 610 or so donors and added high-resolution HLA genotyping to investigate patterns of TCR occurrence. Rather than using new phenotypic data, the later analysis identified candidate immune exposures from TCR beta sequences and from how often those sequences occurred across donors. An earlier analysis of around 580 of the donors used high-throughput TCR beta sequencing to judge whether each TCR beta V gene segment behaved as functional or pseudogenic. Donor age, sex, ethnicity and CMV serostatus were compiled together with the repertoire data. A later genetic analysis used genome-wide SNP genotypes for about 55% of the 666 donors, treating that subset as a discovery cohort. Every repertoire in the discovery cohort had been generated on one and the same sequencing platform. HLA typing included class I and class II loci at four-digit resolution. Typing coverage differed by locus: A, B, C, DRB1 and DQB1 were typed in roughly 620-640 donors, DQA1 in 522, DPA1 in some 610, and DPB1 in 472. Roughly 5 DR-DQ haplotypes were treated as single units for association and clustering because of strong linkage in the cohort. Among 350 to 400 genotyped donors of the cohort, an average of about 240,000 unique TCR beta nucleotide sequences were sequenced per donor, roughly a sixth of them non-productive.

In total, over 600 healthy bone marrow donors made up the cohort. All cohort members were sampled while nominally healthy, although unrecorded immune exposures were likely present. The donor was CMV seropositive and was included in the group of some 290 seropositive cohort members. Each donor provided a peripheral blood sample, and peripheral blood mononuclear cells were used for TCR beta sequencing. Genomic DNA extraction from the blood cell samples was performed with the Qiagen DNeasy Blood Extraction Kit. Library preparation used the immunoSEQ multiplex PCR assay. For the multiplex PCR, a mixture combining 60 forward primers for TCR Vbeta segments and 13 reverse primers for TCR Jbeta segments was used. The CDR3 region of rearranged TCR beta genes was amplified from genomic DNA by a multiplex PCR assay. The Illumina HiSeq System was used to sequence the amplified TCR beta libraries as 87-base-pair reads. Processing in the source paper ran as follows. Across the 670 or so repertoires, a later analysis counted approximately 75 million unique TCR beta chains, about 10 million of which were shared by at least two donors. Raw reads were error-corrected and collapsed into unique sequences by a nearest-neighbor algorithm in which closely related sequences were merged to remove PCR and sequencing errors. Alignment of CDR3 sequences to IMGT reference sequences was used to assign V, D and J gene segments. For a sequence to be retained, a match of at least six nucleotides to both a V gene segment and a J gene segment was required. Rearrangements were called productive when the CDR3 lacked stop codons and stayed in frame with V and J; all others were non-productive. Following IMGT convention, CDR3 was defined as the stretch from the second conserved V-encoded cysteine up to the conserved J-encoded phenylalanine. In an earlier analysis of more than 550 of the donors, sequences lacking an unambiguous match to a single V gene segment were excluded. An earlier analysis of a few hundred of the donors called V segments functional above 56.7% productive rearrangements and segregating when the between-donor standard deviation exceeded 5%. A statistical classification framework was developed to diagnose cytomegalovirus status using the catalog of TCR beta chain sequences. In a later analysis, V and J genes were assigned by comparing TCR nucleotide sequences against IMGT/GENE-DB human TR gene sequences. Using the TCRdist pipeline, a later analysis assigned CDR3 sequences along with most-parsimonious VDJ recombination scenarios. In a later analysis, every TCR beta chain was defined by the combination of its CDR3 amino acid sequence and its V-gene family, and reads without a unique V-gene family were dropped. As a way to deal with suspected cross-contamination and a sequencing artifact, a later analysis dropped approximately 590 nucleotide sequences that were highly shared and had low generation probability. In a later analysis, a clonal expansion index for each public chain was calculated from normalized within-repertoire ranks of inferred template counts. In a later analysis, generation probabilities were computed with a VDJ recombination model fitted to out-of-frame rearrangements, and the resulting probabilities were checked against IGoR. In a later analysis, hypergeometric tests were used to score TCR-TCR, TCR-HLA and TCR-CMV co-occurrence, with a repertoire-size bias correction applied to TCR pairs. In a later analysis, false discovery rates were estimated by permuting HLA or CMV assignments 20 times. A later analysis grouped co-occurring TCRs with DBSCAN, adding TCRdist sequence similarity when clustering within HLA-allele-positive subsets. Co-occurrence clustering excluded repertoires with fewer than 30,000 or more than 120,000 public chains, plus five with anomalous nucleotide sharing. The immuneACCESS repertoire file appears here via TCRdb, limited to in-frame rearrangements. These files lack a portion of the clones; in checked studies, under half of the deficit traces to unresolved V genes, and the cause of the others is not known. That table supplies the V and J calls and clone size; D and trimming were determined from the DNA. The table for this sample lists 95,000 to 150,000 clones; around 66% of them were counted only once. The top ten clonotypes cover about 8.9% of the sample.

Study-level results and caveats: When HLA alleles, especially DR and DQ, strongly co-occurred, attributing TCR associations to individual alleles was difficult. While some public TCRs were present in many individuals, most TCR sequences turned up only very rarely across donors. HLA typing was unavailable for some donors at each locus, so association tests used only the typed subset. In an earlier analysis of fewer than 700 of the donors, most TCR beta V segments appeared in productive rearrangements about 87% or about 30% of the time, broadly matching IMGT annotations. Three of the identified cytomegalovirus-associated TCR beta chains were confirmed in vitro to be specific for cytomegalovirus antigens. The cohort was sequenced for TCR beta chains only, and without alpha or paired-chain data the features that could be detected were limited. The sequencing pipeline was judged likely to have produced a cluster of highly shared sequence variants as a technical artifact. The presence/absence analyses assumed that sequencing depth was roughly uniform across donors, and that assumption may not be true. CMV serostatus was the only immune exposure information available for the cohort. A total of 164 TCR beta chains were listed by the study as associated with cytomegalovirus. According to a later genetic analysis, donors in an Asian-associated ancestry cluster had fewer N-insertions in productive TCRs than the approximately 650-donor mean. In a later analysis, TCR association rates were found to vary across HLA loci, with the most associated TCRs seen for DRB1 alleles and the fewest for HLA-C alleles. Several of the top co-occurrence clusters appeared to be linked to parvovirus B19, influenza, CMV and Epstein-Barr virus, according to a later analysis. Cytomegalovirus status was reported to be diagnosed by the classifier with high specificity and sensitivity in both the original and validation cohorts. Linkage disequilibrium might explain the correlated functional status among segregating V segments, but an unknown experimental factor could not be ruled out. In a later genetic analysis, a missense DCLRE1C variant was associated with V-gene and J-gene trimming of TCR beta chains, and the association was replicated in an independent cohort. A later analysis found that HLA-associated TCR beta chains were more clonally expanded and had lower generation probabilities than equally common non-associated chains. A later analysis associated about 17,000 TCR beta sequences with specific HLA alleles at a false discovery rate of 0.05. Most CMV-associated TCR beta chains appeared to be HLA-restricted in a later analysis, and the HLA associations seemed to be driven largely by CMV exposure. A further reported finding was that TCR beta sequences accurately predicted the HLA-A and HLA-B alleles for most subjects in the first cohort. It was suggested by the authors that the approach could potentially be generalized to other disease states and immunological phenotypes. Because counts were too low, roughly 17 rarely observed V segments, including chromosome 9 orphons, were left out of the earlier analysis of roughly 600 of the donors.

Note on this clone: Its antigen is not yet known. No base-level quality is on record; no much larger clone is a single base apart.

This TCR was sampled from a woman aged 35 to 49 in good health and CMV-seropositive. Sequenced: PBMCs.

The nucleotides read TGTGCCAGCAGTGCCACAGGGAACACTGAAGCTTTCTTT. Its translation reads: CASSATGNTEAFF. The receptor chain draws on TRBV6-1 and TRBJ1-1; a tentative D match to TRBD1 spans 5 bases. Taken from cysteine to phenylalanine, the CDR3 has 13 residues. Kept here is only the CDR3 DNA, which spans 39 bases and is read in frame from base 1. Relative to germline, V is 4 bases shorter and J is 1 base shorter, with 7 bases between their ends. The germline V gene gives CDR1 as MNHNS and CDR2 as SASEGT.